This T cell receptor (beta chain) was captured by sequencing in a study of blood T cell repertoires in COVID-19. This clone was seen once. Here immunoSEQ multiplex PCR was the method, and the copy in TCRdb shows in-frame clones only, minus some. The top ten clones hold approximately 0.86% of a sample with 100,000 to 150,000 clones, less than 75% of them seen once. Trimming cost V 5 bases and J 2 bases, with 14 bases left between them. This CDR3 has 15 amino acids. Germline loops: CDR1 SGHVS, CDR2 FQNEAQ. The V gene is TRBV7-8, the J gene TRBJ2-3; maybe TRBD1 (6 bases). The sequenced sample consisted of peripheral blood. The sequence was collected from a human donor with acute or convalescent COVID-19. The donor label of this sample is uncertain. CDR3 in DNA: TGTGCCAGCAGCATACAGGGTTTGGTCACAGATACGCAGTATTTT. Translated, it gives CASSIQGLVTDTQYF.